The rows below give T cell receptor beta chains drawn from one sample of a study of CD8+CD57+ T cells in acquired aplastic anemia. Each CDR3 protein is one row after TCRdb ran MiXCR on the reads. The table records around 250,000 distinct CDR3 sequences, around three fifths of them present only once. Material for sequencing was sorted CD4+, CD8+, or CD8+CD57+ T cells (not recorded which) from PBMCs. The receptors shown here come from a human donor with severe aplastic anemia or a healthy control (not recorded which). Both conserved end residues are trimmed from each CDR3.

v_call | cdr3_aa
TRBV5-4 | ASSLEGTAGYTQY
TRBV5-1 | ASSLLAQGQASEAF
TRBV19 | ASSTSDSEGNTEAF
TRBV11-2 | ASNGGTIENYGYT
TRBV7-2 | ASSLYDADTQY
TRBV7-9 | ASSRRTTGEGYNEQF
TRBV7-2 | ASSLDPGQLNTEAF
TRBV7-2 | ASSSGQGSNSPLH
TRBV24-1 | ATSVGTGQGAETQH
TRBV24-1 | ATSDAPGWGEGDYGYT
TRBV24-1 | ATSDFTGDGYT
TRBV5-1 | ASSLGGQGEETQY
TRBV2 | ASSEARRLAGIQY
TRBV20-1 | SAIGTRGGSGELF
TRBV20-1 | SARVWGSSPLH
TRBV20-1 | SARVGGGNEQF
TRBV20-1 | SAGQGYGYT
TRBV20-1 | SASGQGRTEAF
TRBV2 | ASRDRVGQPQH
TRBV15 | ATSVSGRAGETQY
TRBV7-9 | ASSPTGTKPTYEQY
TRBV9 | ASSVGENEQF
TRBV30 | AWSPDGDSPLH
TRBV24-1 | ATSDPQGLGTDTQY
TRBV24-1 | ATSDRDREGGQY
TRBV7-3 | ASSLILEYNEQF
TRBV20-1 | SASQGGNTEAF
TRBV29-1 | SVIRAGRTNYGYT
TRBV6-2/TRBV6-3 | ASTDMDRVYEQY
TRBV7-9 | ASSQDPGGRNEQY
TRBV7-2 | TSSLGGNTEAF
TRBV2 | ASSAGEIRYNEQF
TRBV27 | ASSQQVLGYEQY
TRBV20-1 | SARQGANYGYT
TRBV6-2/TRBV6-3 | ASSYVAYSNQPQH
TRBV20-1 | SASGGNTEAF
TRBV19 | ASMEAGANTDTQY
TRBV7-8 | ASSLRGGSGDYNEQY
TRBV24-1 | ATSAPGQGERDNEKLF
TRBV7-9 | ASSWTGLGGETQY
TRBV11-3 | ASSFGGTNYGYT
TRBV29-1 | SVESRGPTRTEAF
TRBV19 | ASGGQGTYEQY
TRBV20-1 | SAKTGVDYGYT
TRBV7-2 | ASSLASAPYEQY
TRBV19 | ASSIERMNTEAF
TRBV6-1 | ASPRTAGRETQY
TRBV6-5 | ASNRDRRTDTQY
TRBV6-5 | ASSYPPGSGGEQY
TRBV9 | ASSVTGSDEKLF